This T cell receptor (beta chain) originates from a study of blood T cell repertoires in COVID-19. The germline V and J ends were trimmed by 5 bases and 3 bases, with 17 bases remaining between them. The CDR3 is made up of 15 amino acids. From germline, CDR1 is SEHNR and CDR2 FQNEAQ (reference sequence). This clone occurred a few times. Only in-frame clones appear in the TCRdb table, and some are missing; sequencing was by immunoSEQ multiplex PCR. Altogether about 58,000 clones are present, 88% being singletons, with the ten largest covering roughly 8.8%. Input material: peripheral blood. The chain couples TRBV7-9 to TRBJ2-7; maybe TRBD2 (6 bases). The TCR sequence derives from a woman between 65 and 79 years old with active COVID-19. This chain's CDR3 is CASSRSGGTIYEQYF. CDR3 bases: TGTGCCAGCAGCCGTTCAGGCGGGACGATCTACGAGCAGTACTTC.